The source of this T cell receptor beta chain is a study of T cells in Graves' hyperthyroidism and ophthalmopathy. Hyperthyroidism in the patients, aged 18 to 65, was newly diagnosed and under 2 months in duration. This CDR3 region has 14 residues. Germline V lookup: CDR1 MNHEY, CDR2 SVGAGI. V was shortened by 0 bases and J by 5 bases, with 10 bases between the two germline ends. This clonotype came up a few times. RNA transcripts were the template for amplifying TCR beta CDR3 regions. During a first-round RT-PCR of the TCR CDR3, the HTBI primer set was used. TCRdb called the multiplex PCR reads again in MiXCR, with one record for every CDR3 protein. The sample holds 500,000 to 750,000 distinct CDR3 sequences; around a sixth are singletons and the top ten take around 6.6%.

Material for sequencing was blood. This sequence originates from a woman between 25 and 40 years old with Graves' hyperthyroidism. This chain joins TRBV6-5 and TRBJ1-1; D call uncertain. The CDR3 protein is CASSYSAGGTEAFF. CDR3 nucleotide sequence: TGTGCCAGCAGTTACTCTGCAGGTGGGACTGAAGCTTTCTTT.